The 15 T cell receptor beta chains reported below all come from one sample, sequenced in a study of blood T cell repertoires in COVID-19. Repertoires were generated with immunoSEQ multiplex PCR, while TCRdb's copy carries only in-frame clones and drops some. The data contain roughly 230,000 clones, 70% to 85% of them singletons. The sample comprised PBMCs or T cells enriched from blood (not recorded which). Every receptor here comes from a woman aged 55-70 years who had recovered from COVID-19.

This sequence joins TRBV19 and TRBJ1-5, with TRBD1 matching over 7 bases. The J segment lost 0 bases and the V segment lost 3 bases, leaving 8 bases of the junction unmatched. In germline, CDR1 is LNHDA, CDR2 SQIVND (reference sequence). The CDR3 contains 17 residues. CDR3 nucleotides: TGTGCCAGTAGTATTACAGGGGAGGAGTATAGCAATCAGCCCCAGCATTTT. Translated: CASSITGEEYSNQPQHF.

The genes are TRBV3-1 (or the pseudogene TRBV3-2) and TRBJ2-5, with D tentatively TRBD2 (6 bases). This CDR3 has 14 residues. Trimming shortened V by 5 bases and J by 1 base, and 11 bases separated the two germline ends. The V gene's germline CDR1 is LGHDT and CDR2 YNNKEL (reference sequence). Here the CDR3 DNA reads TGTGCCAGCAGCAAAAGCGGGCTCCAAGAGACCCAGTACTTC. This encodes CASSKSGLQETQYF.

The genes are TRBV11-2 and TRBJ1-5; 7 nucleotides line up with TRBD1. The CDR3 consists of 16 residues. J was trimmed by 4 bases and V by 1 base; bases with no gene match: 7. The germline V gene has CDR1 SGHAT and CDR2 FQNNGV. The CDR3 loop is CASSLGGTATNQPQHF. CDR3 sequence (DNA): TGTGCCAGCAGCTTAGGGGGGACAGCTACTAATCAGCCCCAGCATTTT. The full variable domain, with the rest looked up from reference TRBV11-2 and TRBJ1-5, is EAGVAQSPRYKIIEKRQSVAFWCNPISGHATLYWYQQILGQGPKLLIQFQNNGVVDDSQLPKDRFSAERLKGVDSTLKIQPAKLEDSAVYLCASSLGGTATNQPQHFGDGTRLSIL.

This clone is a singleton in its sample. The CDR3 here is CAWGTGTGFGYTF. CDR3 sequence (DNA): TGTGCCTGGGGCACCGGGACAGGGTTTGGCTACACCTTC. The chain carries TRBV30 and TRBJ1-2; 9 bases agree with TRBD1. The J segment lost 7 bases and the V segment lost 5 bases, leaving 8 bases of the junction unmatched. This CDR3 region has 13 residues. The germline V gene encodes CDR1 GTSNPN and CDR2 SVGIG (reference sequence).

The V and J genes are TRBV9 and TRBJ2-5; D is ambiguous. The V gene's germline CDR1 is SGDLS and CDR2 YYNGEE. The CDR3 contains 14 residues. The V end lost 4 bases, the J end lost 5 bases, and 15 bases lay between the germline ends. The CDR3: CASSPRMVVETQYF. The CDR3 DNA reads as TGTGCCAGCAGCCCACGAATGGTAGTTGAGACCCAGTACTTC.

This chain joins TRBV7-2 and TRBJ2-3; 14 bases match TRBD2. V shed 5 bases and J 4 bases; nucleotides not matched to a gene: 11. This CDR3 is 18 amino acids long. Germline V CDR1 and CDR2: SGHTA, FQGNSA. CDR3 DNA: TGTGCCAGCAGCCTTCGACTAGCGGGGGGGCTTACGGCAGATACGCAGTATTTT. It translates to CASSLRLAGGLTADTQYF. The entire variable domain, with the rest obtained from reference TRBV7-2 and TRBJ2-3, is as follows: GAGVSQSPSNKVTEKGKDVELRCDPISGHTALYWYRQSLGQGLEFLIYFQGNSAPDKSGLPSDRFSAERTGGSVSTLTIQRTQQEDSAVYLCASSLRLAGGLTADTQYFGPGTRLTVL.

This clone is medium-sized within its sample. The rearrangement uses TRBV27 and TRBJ2-5; a weak D match, TRBD2 (6 bases). Looked up from germline, CDR1 is MNHEY and CDR2 is SMNVEV (reference sequence). The CDR3 loop spans 14 amino acids. V shed 3 bases and J shed 5 bases, with 13 bases lying between them. The CDR3 nucleotides are TGTGCCAGCAGTTTTGGGCAGGGAGGTGAGACCCAGTACTTC. Translating gives CASSFGQGGETQYF.

The V gene is TRBV18, the J gene TRBJ1-4; D gene unclear. This CDR3 is built from 13 residues. Germline V gives CDR1 KGHSH, CDR2 LQKENI. V lost 2 bases to trimming and J lost 5 bases, with 6 bases between them. CDR3 region: CASSPGGNEKLFF. The CDR3 nucleotides are TGTGCCAGCTCACCAGGAGGGAATGAAAAACTGTTTTTT. Using reference TRBV18 and TRBJ1-4 for the parts outside the CDR3, the full variable domain is NAGVMQNPRHLVRRRGQEARLRCSPMKGHSHVYWYRQLPEEGLKFMVYLQKENIIDESGMPKERFSAEFPKEGPSILRIQQVVRGDSAAYFCASSPGGNEKLFFGSGTQLSVL.

CDR3 amino acids: CASSPWSGSWGETQYF. The CDR3 region has the DNA TGCGCCAGCAGCCCCTGGAGCGGGAGTTGGGGAGAGACCCAGTACTTC. The chain combines TRBV5-1 with TRBJ2-5; 8 bases map to TRBD2. V trimming: 4 bases; J trimming: 4 bases; junction bases outside the gene matches: 12. Germline lookup yields CDR1 SGHRS and CDR2 YFSETQ. This CDR3 has 16 amino acids.

The chain combines TRBV4-2 with TRBJ2-5, with D possibly matching TRBD2 (7 bases). The CDR3 sequence is 15 residues long. The ends were cut back, 0 bases at V and 5 bases at J, with 13 bases in the middle. Germline CDR1 LGHNA, CDR2 YNFKEQ. CDR3: CASSQDLGGGETQYF. The CDR3 DNA sequence: TGTGCCAGCAGCCAAGATCTGGGCGGGGGCGAGACCCAGTACTTC.

This clone was observed a few times. J is TRBJ1-1 and V is TRBV9; 7 positions agree with TRBD1. CDR3 size: 14 residues. Losses at the gene ends were 3 bases for V and 4 bases for J; bases not matched to a gene: 6. CDR1 and CDR2 from the germline V gene are SGDLS and YYNGEE. The CDR3 here is CASSAFSGGTEAFF. The DNA of the CDR3 is TGTGCCAGCAGCGCCTTCTCAGGGGGCACTGAAGCTTTCTTT.

CDR3 in amino acids: CASSQQTLTGNTGELFF. Written as DNA, the CDR3 is TGTGCCAGCAGCCAACAAACTTTGACAGGGAACACCGGGGAGCTGTTTTTT. The chain recombines TRBV4-2 with TRBJ2-2; D is possibly TRBD1 (6 bases). CDR1 and CDR2 (germline): LGHNA, YNFKEQ. CDR3 length: 17 residues. V dropped 2 bases and J dropped 1 base, with 14 bases sitting between them.

This clone showed up just once. The V call is TRBV7-9, the J call TRBJ1-4; 8 bases match TRBD1. CDR1 and CDR2 (germline): SEHNR, FQNEAQ (reference sequence). V lost 5 bases and J lost 6; bases outside the gene matches: 8. The CDR3 has 15 residues. The CDR3 loop reads CASSPQGARDEKLFF. The CDR3, as DNA: TGTGCCAGCAGCCCGCAGGGGGCGCGGGATGAAAAACTGTTTTTT.

The chain couples TRBV7-9 to TRBJ1-1; tentatively, D is TRBD1 (6 bases). This CDR3 region has 15 residues. Germline CDR1 is SEHNR and CDR2 is FQNEAQ (reference sequence). V gave up 4 bases and J gave up 0 bases, with 12 bases separating them. The chain's CDR3 is CASSYPDSMNTEAFF. CDR3 DNA sequence: TGTGCCAGCAGCTATCCGGACAGCATGAACACTGAAGCTTTCTTT.

The rearrangement joins TRBV5-1 to TRBJ2-7, with D perhaps matching TRBD2 (5 bases). Trimming left V 0 bases short and J 2 bases short, with 9 bases between. The CDR3 has 14 residues. Germline V gene lookup returns CDR1 SGHRS and CDR2 YFSETQ. CDR3 protein: CASSLARDPYEQYF. The CDR3 region has the DNA TGCGCCAGCAGCTTGGCCCGGGATCCCTACGAGCAGTACTTC.